Shown below are 27 T cell receptor beta chains from a single sample sequenced in a study of spatial heterogeneity in lung cancer. The time point: sample taken at primary tumor resection. TCRdb reanalysed the 5' RACE reads using MiXCR and keeps one entry per CDR3 protein. Among approximately 7,800 distinct CDR3 sequences listed, around 8.4% were seen once. Study-level findings and limits: Mutation tallies in tumors tracked expanded intratumoral alpha and beta TCR counts.

No antigen has been identified for these receptors. Sequenced here: lung tumor tissue, sampled at surgery. These receptors originate from a male donor with early-stage non-small cell lung cancer.

In regard to this clonotype: This beta chain came through as a stray read in a library set up for alpha chains, and its size says little. The chain links TRBV28 to TRBJ2-3; D gene ambiguous. The CDR3 extends over 14 amino acids. CDR1 and CDR2 from the germline V gene are MDHEN and SYDVKM. The V end was cut by 9 bases, the J end by 2 bases, with 15 bases between. DNA of the CDR3: TGTGCCAGTTTATGGGCGCTAAACACAGATACGCAGTATTTT. As protein: CASLWALNTDTQYF.

A few counts support this clonotype. This beta chain is an off-target read within a library intended for alpha chains, so its frequency means little. This chain links TRBV30 with TRBJ2-5, with D perhaps TRBD1 (6 bases). The germline CDR1 and CDR2 sequences are GTSNPN and SVGIG (reference sequence). V was pared by 3 bases and J by 4 bases, with 15 bases between. The CDR3 contains 14 residues. CDR3 coding DNA: TGTGCCTGGAGCTTAGGGGGATCTGGAGAGACCCAGTACTTC. Its protein is CAWSLGGSGETQYF. The variable domain in full, with the rest retrieved from reference TRBV30 and TRBJ2-5, is SQTIHQWPATLVQPVGSPLSLECTVEGTSNPNLYWYRQAAGRGLQLLFYSVGIGQISSEVPQNLSASRPQDRQFILSSKKLLLSDSGFYLCAWSLGGSGETQYFGPGTRLLVL.

About this clonotype itself: Little can be read into the size of this beta chain, an off-target read in a library designed for alpha chains. The DNA for the CDR3 is TGTGCCAGCAGCTTATCGTACTCTGGGGCCAACGTCCTGACTTTC. Protein sequence: CASSLSYSGANVLTF. The V gene is TRBV7-9, the J gene TRBJ2-6; D unclear. Germline V gene lookup returns CDR1 SEHNR and CDR2 FQNEAQ (reference sequence). CDR3 length: 15 residues. Trimming removed 2 bases at V and 0 bases at J, with 5 bases between.

This clonotype was detected many times. The size of this beta chain means little, since it is a stray read in a library made for alpha chains. The chain couples TRBV20-1 to TRBJ1-2, with no clear D. The germline V and J ends were trimmed by 1 base and 3 bases, with 12 bases remaining between them. This CDR3 spans 14 amino acids. Germline values: CDR1 DFQATT, CDR2 SNEGSKA (reference sequence). CDR3 region: CSARAAGRDYGYTF. In DNA, the CDR3 is TGCAGTGCTAGAGCAGCGGGAAGAGACTATGGCTACACCTTC.

Judged by abundance, this clonotype is medium-sized. In a library made to pick up alpha chains, this beta chain is a stray read with a size that means little. This rearrangement joins TRBV12-5 to TRBJ2-7; 7 positions match TRBD2. The germline V gene has CDR1 LGHNT and CDR2 FRNRAP. V shed 2 bases, J shed 0 bases, and the junction held 4 bases outside the gene matches. The CDR3 is made up of 15 amino acids. The CDR3 bases are TGTGCTAGTGGTTTGACTAGCGTTAGCTCCTACGAGCAGTACTTC. Translating it yields CASGLTSVSSYEQYF. The full variable domain, completed using reference TRBV12-5 and TRBJ2-7, is DARVTQTPRHKVTEMGQEVTMRCQPILGHNTVFWYRQTMMQGLELLAYFRNRAPLDDSGMPKDRFSAEMPDATLATLKIQPSEPRDSAVYFCASGLTSVSSYEQYFGPGTRLTVT.

By proportion, this clonotype is medium-sized. This beta chain slipped into a library made for alpha chains as a stray read, so its size is not meaningful. The rearrangement links TRBV5-5 to TRBJ1-4, with D possibly TRBD1 on 6 matching bases. This CDR3 region has 16 residues. Germline CDR1 SGHKS, CDR2 YYEKEE (reference sequence). V lost 3 bases and J 2 bases, leaving 14 bases between the germline ends. The CDR3 nucleotides read TGTGCCAGCAGCTGGACCACAGGGTTGACTAATGAAAAACTGTTTTTT. Its translation: CASSWTTGLTNEKLFF.

This clonotype showed up just a few times. This beta chain represents an off-target read in a library built for alpha chains; its size is of limited meaning. The chain's CDR3 is CASSYPLAVIYNEQFF. The CDR3 DNA sequence: TGTGCCAGCAGTTACCCCCTAGCGGTAATCTACAATGAGCAGTTCTTC. The chain couples TRBV6-2 or TRBV6-3 to TRBJ2-1; TRBD2 agrees at 7 bases. Germline V gene sequence: CDR1 MNHEY, CDR2 SVGEGT. J was trimmed by 3 bases and V by 2 bases; bases with no gene match: 7. The CDR3 has 16 residues.

As regards this clonotype: A library prepared for alpha chains yielded this beta chain as an off-target read; its size is of little meaning. The chain is built from TRBV19 and TRBJ1-1, with D uncertain. The CDR3 runs to 13 residues. Trimming pared 4 bases from V and 3 bases from J, leaving 9 bases between. Germline V gives CDR1 LNHDA, CDR2 SQIVND (reference sequence). CDR3 sequence (DNA): TGTGCCAGTAGTAGATGGCGGGACACTGAAGCTTTCTTT. Translated: CASSRWRDTEAFF.

In its sample, this clonotype ranks as medium-sized. This beta chain appears as a stray read in a library generated for alpha chains; its size is not informative. The chain employs TRBV29-1 and TRBJ1-5; maybe TRBD1 (6 bases). Deletions cut 4 bases from V and 2 bases from J, with 18 bases between. There are 16 residues in the CDR3. Germline assignment: CDR1 SQVTM and CDR2 ANQGSEA. CDR3 sequence: CSVGGTRGIGNQPQHF. The CDR3, as DNA: TGCAGCGTTGGGGGTACAAGGGGGATAGGCAATCAGCCCCAGCATTTT.

By sample share, this clonotype is medium-sized. This beta chain is off target for a library built for alpha chains, so its abundance means little. The chain combines TRBV7-2 with TRBJ2-1; D might be TRBD2 (6 bases). Germline assignment: CDR1 SGHTA and CDR2 FQGNSA. Trimming removed 3 bases at V and 5 bases at J, with 17 bases between. This CDR3 has 16 residues. CDR3: CASSLDPFGRNNEQFF. CDR3 DNA: TGTGCCAGCAGCTTGGACCCTTTCGGGAGAAACAATGAGCAGTTCTTC.

This clonotype is deemed medium-sized. Since the library was made to target alpha chains, this beta chain is a stray read and its abundance is not meaningful. The CDR3 coding sequence is TGCAGTGCTAGAGCGGGACAGGGAGCGTACGAGCAGTACTTC. Amino acid sequence: CSARAGQGAYEQYF. The chain employs TRBV20-1 and TRBJ2-7; 9 positions match TRBD1. Germline CDR1 reads DFQATT; CDR2 reads SNEGSKA (reference sequence). This CDR3 contains 14 residues. V lost 1 base and J lost 4; bases outside the gene matches: 5.

With respect to this clonotype: Because the library targeted alpha chains, this beta chain is an off-target read whose size means little. The rearrangement links TRBV19 to TRBJ2-1, with 9 bases identical to TRBD2. Germline V gene sequence: CDR1 LNHDA, CDR2 SQIVND (reference sequence). The V segment lost 6 bases and the J segment 9 bases; nucleotides outside the gene matches: 6. CDR3 size: 13 residues. CDR3 DNA: TGTGCCAGTAGCGGCGGGAGGGTCGGTGAGCAGTTCTTC. This translates into CASSGGRVGEQFF.

This clonotype was observed many times. This beta chain appears as a stray read in a library generated for alpha chains; its size is not informative. This chain links TRBV20-1 with TRBJ1-1; D remains ambiguous. Deletions cut 4 bases from V and 1 base from J, with 10 bases between. The CDR3 spans 13 residues. Germline assignment: CDR1 DFQATT and CDR2 SNEGSKA (reference sequence). CDR3 DNA: TGCAGTGCTATGGAACAACCGAACACTGAAGCTTTCTTT. Translating gives CSAMEQPNTEAFF.

With respect to this clonotype: With the library built for alpha chains, this beta chain is off target and its frequency is not meaningful. The rearrangement links TRBV3-1 to TRBJ2-2, with D uncertain. CDR1 is LGHDT and CDR2 is YNNKEL in the germline V gene (reference sequence). V gave up 1 base and J gave up 4 bases, with 7 bases separating them. The CDR3 extends over 14 amino acids. The CDR3 nucleotides are TGTGCCAGCAGCCAAGGATCGGGCACCGGGGAGCTGTTTTTT. Translation gives CASSQGSGTGELFF.

In its sample, this clonotype ranks as medium-sized. With the library built for alpha chains, this beta chain is off target and its frequency is not meaningful. This chain joins TRBV11-3 and TRBJ1-1; D ambiguous. V was trimmed by 1 base and J by 1 base, leaving 4 bases between them. Germline values: CDR1 SGHNT, CDR2 YENEEA. The CDR3 has 13 residues. CDR3 in amino acids: CASSLAGNTEAFF. The CDR3, as DNA: TGTGCCAGCAGCTTAGCTGGGAACACTGAAGCTTTCTTT.

Within the sample, this clonotype is medium-sized (0.01 to 0.1%). This beta chain lies outside the target of a library built for alpha chains; its clone size means little. The chain combines TRBV7-2 with TRBJ1-5; D remains unclear. The V gene's germline CDR1 is SGHTA and CDR2 FQGNSA. The CDR3 covers 15 residues. The germline V and J ends were trimmed by 1 base and 5 bases, with 12 bases remaining between them. CDR3: CASSLDFDRHQPQHF. The CDR3 nucleotides are TGTGCCAGCAGCTTAGACTTTGATCGCCATCAGCCCCAGCATTTT.

Many counts were recorded for this clonotype. For a library built for alpha chains, this beta chain is a stray read; little rests on its size. The V gene is TRBV29-1, the J gene TRBJ1-1; maybe TRBD1 (6 bases). The germline gives CDR1 SQVTM, CDR2 ANQGSEA. V lost 5 bases to trimming and J lost 10 bases, with 17 bases between them. The CDR3 spans 12 residues. The CDR3, as DNA: TGCAGCGTTTTAAAGGGGGAGGGAGGAGCTTTCTTT. Its translation is CSVLKGEGGAFF. Drawing the rest from reference TRBV29-1 and TRBJ1-1, the complete variable domain is SAVISQKPSRDICQRGTSLTIQCQVDSQVTMMFWYRQQPGQSLTLIATANQGSEATYESGFVIDKFPISRPNLTFSTLTVSNMSPEDSSIYLCSVLKGEGGAFFGQGTRLTVV.

In its sample, this clonotype ranks as medium-sized. Since it is a stray read in a library aimed at alpha chains, this beta chain has a size that is not meaningful. The rearrangement links TRBV6-1 to TRBJ2-7, with D tentatively TRBD2 (6 bases). The CDR3 loop spans 16 amino acids. The germline CDR1 and CDR2 sequences are MNHNS and SASEGT. The V end was cut by 2 bases, the J end by 2 bases, with 16 bases between. The CDR3 spells CASSESYGSPPYEQYF. The CDR3 bases are TGTGCCAGCAGTGAAAGTTACGGGAGCCCCCCCTACGAGCAGTACTTC.

By share, this clonotype ranks as medium-sized. In a library made to pick up alpha chains, this beta chain is a stray read with a size that means little. The chain links TRBV2 to TRBJ2-7; 10 positions agree with TRBD2. Germline CDR1 and CDR2: SNHLY and FYNNEI. Trimming cost V 4 bases and J 6 bases; bases outside gene matches: 0. This CDR3 is built from 12 residues. This chain's CDR3 is CASSGLAGEQYF. The CDR3 DNA sequence: TGTGCCAGCAGTGGACTAGCGGGCGAGCAGTACTTC. Filled out from reference TRBV2 and TRBJ2-7, the complete variable domain reads EPEVTQTPSHQVTQMGQEVILRCVPISNHLYFYWYRQILGQKVEFLVSFYNNEISEKSEIFDDQFSVERPDGSNFTLKIRSTKLEDSAMYFCASSGLAGEQYFGPGTRLTVT.

This clonotype was found many times. In a library made to pick up alpha chains, this beta chain is a stray read with a size that means little. The chain links TRBV19 to TRBJ1-5; tentative D call: TRBD1 (5 bases). V was clipped by 9 bases and J by 4 bases, with 22 bases between them. The germline V gene has CDR1 LNHDA and CDR2 SQIVND (reference sequence). The CDR3 is 16 amino acids. This CDR3 reads CASQLSRDGGNQPQHF. The CDR3, as DNA: TGTGCCAGCCAGCTGTCCCGGGACGGAGGTAATCAGCCCCAGCATTTT.

Within the sample, this clonotype is medium-sized. This beta chain slipped into a library made for alpha chains as a stray read, so its size is not meaningful. The chain links TRBV5-1 to TRBJ2-7, with 14 positions matching TRBD2. The CDR3 covers 16 residues. V was clipped by 4 bases and J by 7 bases; unmatched bases: 10. Germline V gene data show CDR1 as SGHRS and CDR2 as YFSETQ. In DNA, the CDR3 is TGCGCCAGCAGCACCGGGACTAGCGGGGGCCCCGGGGAGCAGTACTTC. Protein: CASSTGTSGGPGEQYF.

By frequency in the sample, this clonotype is medium-sized. This beta chain is an unintended read in a library built for alpha chains; its size means little. This chain links TRBV29-1 with TRBJ2-5; the match to TRBD1 covers 7 bases. The CDR3 spans 13 residues. V lost 2 bases and J lost 5; bases outside the gene matches: 5. Germline V gene sequence: CDR1 SQVTM, CDR2 ANQGSEA. CDR3 DNA sequence: TGCAGCGTTGAAACTGACAGGGAGGAGACCCAGTACTTC. It specifies CSVETDREETQYF.

This clonotype was seen at least ten times. This beta chain slipped into a library made for alpha chains as a stray read, so its size is not meaningful. The genes are TRBV11-2 and TRBJ2-1, with TRBD1 identical over 10 bases. CDR1 and CDR2 (germline): SGHAT, FQNNGV. This CDR3 comprises 14 residues. J lost 9 bases, V lost 5 bases, and 7 bases had no gene match. CDR3 sequence: CASSPTTGGSEQFF. CDR3 sequence (DNA): TGTGCCAGCAGCCCGACGACAGGGGGCAGTGAGCAGTTCTTC.

By sample share, this clonotype is medium-sized. Within a library made for alpha chains, this beta chain is off target, and its count is uninformative. This CDR3 reads CASSEDGTGVYEQYF. CDR3 nucleotide sequence: TGCGCCAGCAGCGAAGACGGGACTGGAGTATACGAGCAGTACTTC. The V gene is TRBV5-1, the J gene TRBJ2-7, with D possibly matching TRBD2 (6 bases). The CDR3 spans 15 residues. The germline gives CDR1 SGHRS, CDR2 YFSETQ. V lost 4 bases and J 4 bases, leaving 18 bases between the germline ends.

This clonotype is medium-sized. This beta chain is a stray read from a library made for alpha chains; its abundance is not meaningful. The V gene is TRBV20-1, the J gene TRBJ2-3; 8 bases fit TRBD2. Germline CDR1 and CDR2: DFQATT and SNEGSKA (reference sequence). The ends lost 3 bases at V and 7 bases at J; junction bases unmatched: 6. The CDR3 loop spans 13 amino acids. Here the CDR3 DNA reads TGCAGTGCTAGCGAAGCGGGAGAAAATACGCAGTATTTT. Protein: CSASEAGENTQYF.

This clonotype qualifies as medium-sized. This beta chain is off target for a library built for alpha chains, so its abundance means little. The V call is TRBV29-1, the J call TRBJ2-7; 7 nucleotides agree with TRBD2. This CDR3 region has 13 residues. CDR1 is SQVTM and CDR2 is ANQGSEA in the germline V gene. Trimming cost V 3 bases and J 6 bases; bases outside gene matches: 8. The CDR3 DNA reads TGCAGCGTTGAGGTTCAAGCGGGGACCGAGCAGTACTTC. It is translated as CSVEVQAGTEQYF.

As for this clonotype: Because this beta chain is a stray read in a library intended to capture alpha chains, its abundance should not be given much weight. The rearrangement joins TRBV20-1 to TRBJ2-7; 10 bases are shared with TRBD2. The V and J ends lost 5 bases and 4 bases, in that order; junction bases with no gene match: 5. This CDR3 contains 13 residues. Germline V gene lookup returns CDR1 DFQATT and CDR2 SNEGSKA (reference sequence). CDR3 DNA: TGCAGTGCTGCGACTAGCGGGCGGTACGAGCAGTACTTC. Translated, it gives CSAATSGRYEQYF.